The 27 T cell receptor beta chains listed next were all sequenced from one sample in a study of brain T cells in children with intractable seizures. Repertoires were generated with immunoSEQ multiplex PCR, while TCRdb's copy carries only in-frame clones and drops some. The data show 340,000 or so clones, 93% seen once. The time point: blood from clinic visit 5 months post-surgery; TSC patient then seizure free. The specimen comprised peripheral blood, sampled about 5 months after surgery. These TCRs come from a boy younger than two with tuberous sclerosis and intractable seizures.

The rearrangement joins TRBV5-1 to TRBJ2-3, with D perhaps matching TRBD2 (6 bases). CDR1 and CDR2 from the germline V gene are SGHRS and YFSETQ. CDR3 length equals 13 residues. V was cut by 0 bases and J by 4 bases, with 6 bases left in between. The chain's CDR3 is CASSLGLADTQYF. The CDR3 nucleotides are TGCGCCAGCAGCTTGGGACTAGCAGATACGCAGTATTTT.

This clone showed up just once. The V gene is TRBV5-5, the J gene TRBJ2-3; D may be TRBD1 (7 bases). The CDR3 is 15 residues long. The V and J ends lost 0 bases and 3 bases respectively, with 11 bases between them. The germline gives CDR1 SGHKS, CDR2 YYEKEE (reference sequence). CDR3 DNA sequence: TGTGCCAGCAGCTTGGGGCAGGGGGGTACAGATACGCAGTATTTT. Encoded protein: CASSLGQGGTDTQYF.

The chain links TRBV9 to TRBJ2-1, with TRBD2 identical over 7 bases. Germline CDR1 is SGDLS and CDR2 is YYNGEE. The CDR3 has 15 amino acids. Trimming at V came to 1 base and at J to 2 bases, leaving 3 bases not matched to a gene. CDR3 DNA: TGTGCCAGCAGCGTATCCAGCGGGGCCTACAATGAGCAGTTCTTC. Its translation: CASSVSSGAYNEQFF.

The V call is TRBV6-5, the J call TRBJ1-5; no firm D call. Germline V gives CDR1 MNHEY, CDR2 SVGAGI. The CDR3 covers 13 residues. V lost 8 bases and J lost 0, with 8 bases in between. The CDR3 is CASDTYSNQPQHF. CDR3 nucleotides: TGTGCCAGCGATACGTATAGCAATCAGCCCCAGCATTTT.

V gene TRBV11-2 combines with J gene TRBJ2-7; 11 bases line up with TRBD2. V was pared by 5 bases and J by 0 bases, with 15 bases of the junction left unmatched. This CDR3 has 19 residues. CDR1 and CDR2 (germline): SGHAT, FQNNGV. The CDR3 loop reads CASSPSVRTSGQSSYEQYF. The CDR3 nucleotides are TGTGCCAGCAGCCCTAGTGTCCGGACTAGCGGGCAGAGCTCCTACGAGCAGTACTTC.

CDR3 sequence: CASSLLGGGIHNSPLHF. The CDR3 region has the DNA TGTGCCAGCAGTTTATTAGGTGGGGGGATTCATAATTCACCCCTCCACTTT. The chain has TRBV28 and TRBJ1-6, with D perhaps TRBD1 (5 bases). V was shortened by 1 base and J by 5 bases, with 15 bases between the two germline ends. There are 17 residues in the CDR3. The germline CDR1 and CDR2 sequences are MDHEN and SYDVKM.

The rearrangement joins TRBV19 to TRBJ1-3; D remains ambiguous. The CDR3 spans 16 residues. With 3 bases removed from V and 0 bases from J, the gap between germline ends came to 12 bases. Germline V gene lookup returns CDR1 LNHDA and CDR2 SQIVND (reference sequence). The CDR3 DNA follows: TGTGCCAGTAGTATTGAGGAGGCTGGCTCTGGAAACACCATATATTTT. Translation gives CASSIEEAGSGNTIYF.

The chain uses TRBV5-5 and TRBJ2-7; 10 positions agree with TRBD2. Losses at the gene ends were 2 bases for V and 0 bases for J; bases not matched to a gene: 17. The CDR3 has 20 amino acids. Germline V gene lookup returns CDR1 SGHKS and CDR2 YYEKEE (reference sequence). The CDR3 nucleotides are TGTGCCAGCAGCTTTATCCACCCGGGACTAGCGACACGCTTCTCCTACGAGCAGTACTTC. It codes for CASSFIHPGLATRFSYEQYF.

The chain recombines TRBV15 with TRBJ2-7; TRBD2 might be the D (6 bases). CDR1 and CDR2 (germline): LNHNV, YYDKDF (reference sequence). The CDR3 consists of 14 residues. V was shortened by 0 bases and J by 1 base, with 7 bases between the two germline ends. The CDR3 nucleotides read TGTGCCACCAGCAGAGAGGCGGGGTCCTACGAGCAGTACTTC. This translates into CATSREAGSYEQYF.

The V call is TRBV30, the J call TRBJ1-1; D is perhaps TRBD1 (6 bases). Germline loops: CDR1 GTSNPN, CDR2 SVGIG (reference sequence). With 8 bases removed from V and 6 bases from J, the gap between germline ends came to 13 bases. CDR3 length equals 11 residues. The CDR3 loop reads CARDRPPEAFF. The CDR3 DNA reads TGTGCCCGCGACAGGCCCCCTGAAGCTTTCTTT.

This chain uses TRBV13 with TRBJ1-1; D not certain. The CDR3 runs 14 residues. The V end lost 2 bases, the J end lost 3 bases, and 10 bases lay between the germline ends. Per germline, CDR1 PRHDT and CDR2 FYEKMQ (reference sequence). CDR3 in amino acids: CASSLMGTDTEAFF. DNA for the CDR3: TGTGCCAGCAGCTTAATGGGTACCGACACTGAAGCTTTCTTT.

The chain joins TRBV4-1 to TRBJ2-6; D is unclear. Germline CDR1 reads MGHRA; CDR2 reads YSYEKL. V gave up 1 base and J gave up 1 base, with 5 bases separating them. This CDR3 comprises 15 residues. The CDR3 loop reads CASSQAPSGANVLTF. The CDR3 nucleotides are TGCGCCAGCAGCCAAGCCCCATCTGGGGCCAACGTCCTGACTTTC.

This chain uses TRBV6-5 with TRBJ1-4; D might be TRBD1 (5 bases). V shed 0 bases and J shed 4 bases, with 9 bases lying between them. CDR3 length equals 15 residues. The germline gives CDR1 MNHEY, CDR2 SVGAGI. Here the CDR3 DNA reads TGTGCCAGCAGTTACTCGGGCAGGGATAATGAAAAACTGTTTTTT. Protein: CASSYSGRDNEKLFF.

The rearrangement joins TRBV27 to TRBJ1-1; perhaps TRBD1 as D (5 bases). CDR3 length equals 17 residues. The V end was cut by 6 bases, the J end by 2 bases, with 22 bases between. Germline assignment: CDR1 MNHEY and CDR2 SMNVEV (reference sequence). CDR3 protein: CASSLRRGDYLNTEAFF. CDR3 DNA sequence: TGTGCCAGCAGCTTAAGGCGGGGCGACTATCTCAACACTGAAGCTTTCTTT.

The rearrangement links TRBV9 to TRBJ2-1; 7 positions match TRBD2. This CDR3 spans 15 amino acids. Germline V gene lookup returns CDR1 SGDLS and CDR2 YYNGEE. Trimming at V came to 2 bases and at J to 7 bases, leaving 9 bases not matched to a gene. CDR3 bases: TGTGCCAGCAGCGTGGATGGGGGGGTAGGGAATGAGCAGTTCTTC. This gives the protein CASSVDGGVGNEQFF.

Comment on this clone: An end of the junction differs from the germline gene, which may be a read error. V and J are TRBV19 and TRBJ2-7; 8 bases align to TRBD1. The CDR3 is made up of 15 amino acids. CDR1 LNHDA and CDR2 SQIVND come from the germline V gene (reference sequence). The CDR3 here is CASSIRTGPTYGQYF. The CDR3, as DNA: TGTGCCAGTAGTATCCGGACAGGGCCGACCTACGGGCAGTACTTC.

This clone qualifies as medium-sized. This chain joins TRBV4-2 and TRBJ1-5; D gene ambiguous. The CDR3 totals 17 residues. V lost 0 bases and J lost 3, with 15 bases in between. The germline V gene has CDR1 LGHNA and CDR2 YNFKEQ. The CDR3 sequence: CASSQDPSRGDNQPQHF. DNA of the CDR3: TGTGCCAGCAGCCAAGACCCCTCACGGGGTGACAATCAGCCCCAGCATTTT.

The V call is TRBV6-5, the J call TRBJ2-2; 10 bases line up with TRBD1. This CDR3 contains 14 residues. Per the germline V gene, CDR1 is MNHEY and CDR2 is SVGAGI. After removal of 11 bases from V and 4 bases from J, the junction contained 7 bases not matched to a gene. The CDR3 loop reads CASRTGGSTGELFF. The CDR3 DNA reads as TGTGCCTCCCGGACAGGGGGTTCCACCGGGGAGCTGTTTTTT.

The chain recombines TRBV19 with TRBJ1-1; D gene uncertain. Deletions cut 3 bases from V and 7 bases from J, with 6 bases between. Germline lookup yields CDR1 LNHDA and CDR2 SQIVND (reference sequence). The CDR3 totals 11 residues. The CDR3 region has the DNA TGTGCCAGTAGTATGGGCGGTGAAGCTTTCTTT. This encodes CASSMGGEAFF.

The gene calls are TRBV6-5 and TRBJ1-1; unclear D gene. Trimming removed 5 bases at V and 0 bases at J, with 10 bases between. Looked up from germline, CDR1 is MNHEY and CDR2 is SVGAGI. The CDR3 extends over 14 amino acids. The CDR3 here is CASSPLTLNTEAFF. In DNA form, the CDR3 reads TGTGCCAGCAGTCCGCTCACATTGAACACTGAAGCTTTCTTT.

CDR3 sequence (DNA): TGTGCCAGCAGTTACGTAGCCGGGACTATCCTTGATACGCAGTATTTT. Encoded protein: CASSYVAGTILDTQYF. The rearrangement uses TRBV6-6 and TRBJ2-3, with 7 bases identical to TRBD2. V lost 2 bases, J lost 6 bases, and 11 bases stayed unmatched. This CDR3 has 16 amino acids. The V gene's germline CDR1 is MNHNY and CDR2 SVGAGI (reference sequence).

CDR3 region: CASSYSSGGVFEQYF. The DNA of the CDR3 is TGTGCCAGCAGTTACTCTAGCGGGGGGGTTTTTGAGCAGTACTTC. The chain uses TRBV6-5 and TRBJ2-7; 11 bases are shared with TRBD2. V was pared by 0 bases and J by 7 bases, with 5 bases of the junction left unmatched. In germline, CDR1 is MNHEY, CDR2 SVGAGI. CDR3 size: 15 residues.

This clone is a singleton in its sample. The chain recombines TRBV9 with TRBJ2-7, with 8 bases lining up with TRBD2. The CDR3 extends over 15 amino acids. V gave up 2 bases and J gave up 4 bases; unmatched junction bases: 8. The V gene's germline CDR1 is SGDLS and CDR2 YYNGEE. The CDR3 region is CASSVDTGLGYEQYF. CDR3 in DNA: TGTGCCAGCAGCGTCGACACGGGACTAGGGTACGAGCAGTACTTC.

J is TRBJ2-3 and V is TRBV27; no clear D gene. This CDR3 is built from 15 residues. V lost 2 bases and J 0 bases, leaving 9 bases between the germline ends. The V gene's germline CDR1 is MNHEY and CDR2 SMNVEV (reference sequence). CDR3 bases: TGTGCCAGCAGTTTAGTGGTCTCGAGCACAGATACGCAGTATTTT. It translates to CASSLVVSSTDTQYF.

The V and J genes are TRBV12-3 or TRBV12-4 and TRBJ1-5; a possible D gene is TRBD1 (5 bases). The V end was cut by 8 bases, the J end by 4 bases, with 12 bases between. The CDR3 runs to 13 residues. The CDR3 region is CASGQTENQPQHF. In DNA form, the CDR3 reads TGTGCCAGCGGCCAGACAGAGAATCAGCCCCAGCATTTT.

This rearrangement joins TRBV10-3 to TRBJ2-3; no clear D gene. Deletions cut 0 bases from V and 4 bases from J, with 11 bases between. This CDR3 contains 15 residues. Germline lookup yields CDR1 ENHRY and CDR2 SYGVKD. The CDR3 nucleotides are TGTGCCATCAGTGAGTCTCGGATCGGATCAGATACGCAGTATTTT. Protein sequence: CAISESRIGSDTQYF.

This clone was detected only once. For the CDR3, the DNA is TGTGCCAGCAGCTTCCCGGGACTAGCGGGAGGAATGGTGGGCGAGCAGTACTTC. It codes for CASSFPGLAGGMVGEQYF. V and J are TRBV7-9 and TRBJ2-7, with TRBD2 matching 15 bases. With V trimmed by 3 bases and J by 6 bases, 12 bases remained unmatched. Germline V gene lookup returns CDR1 SEHNR and CDR2 FQNEAQ (reference sequence). The CDR3 runs to 18 residues.